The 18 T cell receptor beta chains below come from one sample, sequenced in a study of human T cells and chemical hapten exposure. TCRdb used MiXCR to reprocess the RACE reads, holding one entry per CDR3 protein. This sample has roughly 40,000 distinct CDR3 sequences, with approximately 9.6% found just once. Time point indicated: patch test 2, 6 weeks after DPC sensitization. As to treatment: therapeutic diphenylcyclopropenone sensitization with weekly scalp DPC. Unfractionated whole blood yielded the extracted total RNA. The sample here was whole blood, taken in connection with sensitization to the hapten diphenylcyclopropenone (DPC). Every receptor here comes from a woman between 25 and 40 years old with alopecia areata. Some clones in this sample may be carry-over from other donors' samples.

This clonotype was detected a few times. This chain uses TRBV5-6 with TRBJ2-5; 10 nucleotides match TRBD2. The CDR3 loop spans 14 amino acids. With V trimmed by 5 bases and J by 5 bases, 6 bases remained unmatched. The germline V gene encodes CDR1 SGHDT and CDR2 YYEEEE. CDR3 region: CASRPGLALETQYF. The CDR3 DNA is TGTGCCAGCAGACCGGGACTAGCGTTGGAGACCCAGTACTTC.

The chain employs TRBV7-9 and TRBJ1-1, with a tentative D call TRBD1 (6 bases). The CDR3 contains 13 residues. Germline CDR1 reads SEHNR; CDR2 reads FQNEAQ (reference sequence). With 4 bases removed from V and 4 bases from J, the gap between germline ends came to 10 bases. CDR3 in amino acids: CASSSGARTEAFF. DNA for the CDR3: TGTGCCAGCAGCTCGGGGGCGCGCACTGAAGCTTTCTTT.

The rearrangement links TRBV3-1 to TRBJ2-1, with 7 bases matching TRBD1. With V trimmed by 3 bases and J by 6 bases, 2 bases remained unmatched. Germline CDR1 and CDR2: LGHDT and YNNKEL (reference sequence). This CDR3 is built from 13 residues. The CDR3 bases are TGTGCCAGCAGCCAGGGACAGTCCAATGAGCAGTTCTTC. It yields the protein CASSQGQSNEQFF.

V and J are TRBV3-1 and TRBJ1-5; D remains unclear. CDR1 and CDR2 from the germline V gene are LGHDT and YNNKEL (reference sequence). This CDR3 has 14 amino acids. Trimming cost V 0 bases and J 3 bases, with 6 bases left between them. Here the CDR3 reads CASSQDNSNQPQHF. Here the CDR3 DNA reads TGTGCCAGCAGCCAAGATAACTCCAATCAGCCCCAGCATTTT.

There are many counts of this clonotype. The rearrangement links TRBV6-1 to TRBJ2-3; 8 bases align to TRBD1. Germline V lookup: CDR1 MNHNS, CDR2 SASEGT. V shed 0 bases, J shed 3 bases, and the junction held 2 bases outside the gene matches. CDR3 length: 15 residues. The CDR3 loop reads CASSEARDRTDTQYF. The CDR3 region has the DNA TGTGCCAGCAGTGAAGCCAGGGACAGGACAGATACGCAGTATTTT.

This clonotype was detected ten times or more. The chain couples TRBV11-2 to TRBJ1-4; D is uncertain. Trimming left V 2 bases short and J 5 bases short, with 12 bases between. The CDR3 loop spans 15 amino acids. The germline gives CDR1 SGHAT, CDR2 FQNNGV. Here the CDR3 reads CASSLTSLTNEKLFF. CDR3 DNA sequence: TGTGCCAGCAGCTTAACCAGCCTAACAAATGAAAAACTGTTTTTT.

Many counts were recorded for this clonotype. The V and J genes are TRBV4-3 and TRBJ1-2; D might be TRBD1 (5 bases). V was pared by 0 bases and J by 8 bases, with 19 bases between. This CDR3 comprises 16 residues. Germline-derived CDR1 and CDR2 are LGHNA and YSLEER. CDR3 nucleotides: TGCGCCAGCAGCCAAGAGGGACGAACATTGAGGGGCGGCTACACCTTC. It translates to CASSQEGRTLRGGYTF.

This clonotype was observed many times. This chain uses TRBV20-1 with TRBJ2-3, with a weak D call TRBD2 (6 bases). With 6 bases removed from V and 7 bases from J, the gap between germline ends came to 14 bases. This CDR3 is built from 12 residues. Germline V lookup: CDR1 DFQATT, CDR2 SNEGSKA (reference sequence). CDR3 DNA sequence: TGCAGTGCCGAGGGGACTGCAAATACGCAGTATTTT. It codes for CSAEGTANTQYF.

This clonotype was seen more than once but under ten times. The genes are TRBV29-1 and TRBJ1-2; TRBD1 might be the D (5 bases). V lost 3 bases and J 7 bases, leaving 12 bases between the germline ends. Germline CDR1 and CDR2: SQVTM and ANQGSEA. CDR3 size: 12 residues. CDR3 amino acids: CSVEARRGGYTF. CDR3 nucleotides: TGCAGCGTTGAGGCCCGAAGGGGTGGCTACACCTTC.

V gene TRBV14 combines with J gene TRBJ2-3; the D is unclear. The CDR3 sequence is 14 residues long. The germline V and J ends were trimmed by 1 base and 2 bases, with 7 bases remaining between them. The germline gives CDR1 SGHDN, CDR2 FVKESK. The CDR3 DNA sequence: TGTGCCAGCAGCCAAGTCGTCCCCACAGATACGCAGTATTTT. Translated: CASSQVVPTDTQYF.

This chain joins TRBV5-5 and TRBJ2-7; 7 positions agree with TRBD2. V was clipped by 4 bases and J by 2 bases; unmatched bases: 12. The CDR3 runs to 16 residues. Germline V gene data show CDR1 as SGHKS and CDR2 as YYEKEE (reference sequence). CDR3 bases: TGTGCCAGCAGCAAGACCGGGACTACGCCCACCTACGAGCAGTACTTC. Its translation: CASSKTGTTPTYEQYF. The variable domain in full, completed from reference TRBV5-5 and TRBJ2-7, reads DAGVTQSPTHLIKTRGQQVTLRCSPISGHKSVSWYQQVLGQGPQFIFQYYEKEERGRGNFPDRFSARQFPNYSSELNVNALLLGDSALYLCASSKTGTTPTYEQYFGPGTRLTVT.

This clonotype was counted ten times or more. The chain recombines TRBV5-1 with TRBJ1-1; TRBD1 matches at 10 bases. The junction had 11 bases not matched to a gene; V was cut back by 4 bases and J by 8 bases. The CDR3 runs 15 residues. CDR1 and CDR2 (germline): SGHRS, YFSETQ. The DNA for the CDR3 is TGCGCCAGCAGCGTCAGACAGGGGGCCGGTGGGGAAGCTTTCTTT. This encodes CASSVRQGAGGEAFF.

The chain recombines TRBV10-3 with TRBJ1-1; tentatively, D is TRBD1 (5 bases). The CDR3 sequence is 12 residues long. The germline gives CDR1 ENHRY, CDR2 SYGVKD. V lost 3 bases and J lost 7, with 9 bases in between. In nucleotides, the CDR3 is TGTGCCATCAGTGATTTGACAGATGAAGCTTTCTTT. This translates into CAISDLTDEAFF.

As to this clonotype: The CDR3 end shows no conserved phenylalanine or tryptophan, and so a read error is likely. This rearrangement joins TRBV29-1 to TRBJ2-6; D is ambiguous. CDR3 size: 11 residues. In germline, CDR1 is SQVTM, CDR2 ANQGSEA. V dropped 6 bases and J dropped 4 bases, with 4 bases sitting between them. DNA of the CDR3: TGCAGCGTAGGCGGGGCCAACGTCCTGACTTTG. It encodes CSVGGANVLTL.

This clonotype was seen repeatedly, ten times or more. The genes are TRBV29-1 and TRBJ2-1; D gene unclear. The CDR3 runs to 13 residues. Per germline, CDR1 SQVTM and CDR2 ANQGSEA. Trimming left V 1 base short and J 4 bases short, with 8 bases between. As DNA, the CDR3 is TGCAGCGTTGAAGTTGGCGCTTACAATGAGCAGTTCTTC. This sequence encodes CSVEVGAYNEQFF.

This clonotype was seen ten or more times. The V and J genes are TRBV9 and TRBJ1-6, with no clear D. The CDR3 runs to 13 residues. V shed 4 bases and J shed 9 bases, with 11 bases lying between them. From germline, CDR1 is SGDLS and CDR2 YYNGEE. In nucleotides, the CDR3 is TGTGCCAGCAGCCCAGAACCGGGTTCACCCCTCCACTTT. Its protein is CASSPEPGSPLHF.

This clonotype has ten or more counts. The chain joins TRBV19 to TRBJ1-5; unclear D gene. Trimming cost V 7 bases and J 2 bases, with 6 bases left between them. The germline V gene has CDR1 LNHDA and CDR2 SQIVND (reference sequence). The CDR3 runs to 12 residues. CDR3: CASTVGNQPQHF. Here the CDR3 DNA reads TGTGCCAGTACTGTTGGCAATCAGCCCCAGCATTTT.

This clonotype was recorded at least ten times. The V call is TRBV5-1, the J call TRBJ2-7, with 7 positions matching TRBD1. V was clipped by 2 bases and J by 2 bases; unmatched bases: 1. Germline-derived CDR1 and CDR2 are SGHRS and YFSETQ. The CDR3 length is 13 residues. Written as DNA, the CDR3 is TGCGCCAGCAGCTTTGGGACAGCCTACGAGCAGTACTTC. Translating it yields CASSFGTAYEQYF.